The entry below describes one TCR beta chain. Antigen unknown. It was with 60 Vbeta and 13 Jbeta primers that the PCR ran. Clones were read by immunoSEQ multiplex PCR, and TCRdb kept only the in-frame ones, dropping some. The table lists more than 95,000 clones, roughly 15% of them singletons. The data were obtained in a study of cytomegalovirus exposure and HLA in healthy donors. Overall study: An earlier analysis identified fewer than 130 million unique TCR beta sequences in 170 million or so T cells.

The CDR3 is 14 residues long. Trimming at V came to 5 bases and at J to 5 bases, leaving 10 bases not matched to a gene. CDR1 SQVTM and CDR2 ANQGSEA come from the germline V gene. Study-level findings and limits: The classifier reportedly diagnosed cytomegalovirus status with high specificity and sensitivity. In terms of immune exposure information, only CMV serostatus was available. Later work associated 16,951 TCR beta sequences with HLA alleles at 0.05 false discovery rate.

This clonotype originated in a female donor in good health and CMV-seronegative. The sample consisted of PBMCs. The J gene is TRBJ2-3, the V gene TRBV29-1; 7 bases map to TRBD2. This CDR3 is CSVMRGRAGDTQYF. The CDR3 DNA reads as TGCAGCGTTATGCGGGGGAGGGCGGGAGATACGCAGTATTTT.